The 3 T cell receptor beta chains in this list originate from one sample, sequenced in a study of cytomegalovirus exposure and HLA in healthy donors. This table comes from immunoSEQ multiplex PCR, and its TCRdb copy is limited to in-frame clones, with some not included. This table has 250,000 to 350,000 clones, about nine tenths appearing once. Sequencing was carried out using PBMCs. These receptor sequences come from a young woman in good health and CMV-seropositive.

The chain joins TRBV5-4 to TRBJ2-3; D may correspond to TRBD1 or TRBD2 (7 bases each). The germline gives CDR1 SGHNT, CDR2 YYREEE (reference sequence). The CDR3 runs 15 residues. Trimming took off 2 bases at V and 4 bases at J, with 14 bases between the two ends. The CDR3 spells CASSLRQGGADTQYF. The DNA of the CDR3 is TGTGCCAGCAGCTTACGACAGGGAGGGGCAGATACGCAGTATTTT.

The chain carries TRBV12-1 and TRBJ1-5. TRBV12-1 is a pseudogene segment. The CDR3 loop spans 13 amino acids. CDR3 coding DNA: TGTGCCAGCAGCTTTATAGGCAATCAGCCCCAGCATTTT. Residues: CASSFIGNQPQHF.

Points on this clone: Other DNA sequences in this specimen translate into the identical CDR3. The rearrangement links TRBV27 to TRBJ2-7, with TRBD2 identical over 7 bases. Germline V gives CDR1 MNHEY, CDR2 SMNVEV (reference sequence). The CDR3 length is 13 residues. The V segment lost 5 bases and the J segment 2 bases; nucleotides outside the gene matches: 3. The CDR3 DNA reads TGTGCCAGCAGTCTCGGGACTACCTACGAGCAGTACTTC. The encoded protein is CASSLGTTYEQYF.